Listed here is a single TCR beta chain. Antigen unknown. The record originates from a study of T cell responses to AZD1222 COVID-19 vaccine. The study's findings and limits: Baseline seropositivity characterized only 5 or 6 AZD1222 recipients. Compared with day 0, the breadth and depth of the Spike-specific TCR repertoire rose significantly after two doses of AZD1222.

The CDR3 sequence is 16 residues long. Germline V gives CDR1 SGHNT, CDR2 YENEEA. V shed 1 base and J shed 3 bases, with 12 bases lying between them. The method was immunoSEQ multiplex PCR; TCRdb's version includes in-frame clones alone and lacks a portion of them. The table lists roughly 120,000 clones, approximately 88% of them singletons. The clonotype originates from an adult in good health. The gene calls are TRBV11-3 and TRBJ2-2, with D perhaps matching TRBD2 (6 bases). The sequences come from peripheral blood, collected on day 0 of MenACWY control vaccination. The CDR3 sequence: CASSLVGGPYTGELFF. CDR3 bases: TGTGCCAGCAGCTTAGTGGGAGGTCCCTACACCGGGGAGCTGTTTTTT.